One sample yielded the 7 T cell receptor beta chains listed below, sequenced in a study of shared clonotypes between healthy human individuals. Assay used: immunoSEQ multiplex PCR; TCRdb lists only in-frame clones, some missing. The sample consists of about 590,000 clones, 95% to 96% of them appearing once. Naive CD8 isolation took CD45RO-negative cells positively selected for CCR7 and excluded terminally differentiated effector memory CD45RA+ cells. The sample taken for sequencing was naive CD8+ T cells sorted from blood. The receptors shown here come from a woman aged 25 to 39 in good health.

The chain carries TRBV11-2 and TRBJ2-2; D assignment may be TRBD1 or TRBD2 (5 bases each). Trimming removed 5 bases at V and 9 bases at J, with 22 bases between. CDR3 length: 16 residues. Germline-derived CDR1 and CDR2 are SGHAT and FQNNGV. The CDR3 sequence: CASSPPQGGRDRELFF. CDR3 coding DNA: TGTGCCAGCAGCCCCCCTCAGGGCGGTCGGGATAGGGAGCTGTTTTTT.

The rearrangement joins TRBV6-1 to TRBJ1-5; D remains ambiguous. The CDR3 totals 15 residues. Trimming removed 2 bases at V and 3 bases at J, with 11 bases between. Germline V gene sequence: CDR1 MNHNS, CDR2 SASEGT. The CDR3 region is CASSEFKGFNQPQHF. The DNA for the CDR3 is TGTGCCAGCAGTGAATTTAAAGGGTTCAATCAGCCCCAGCATTTT.

The J gene is TRBJ2-7, the V gene TRBV28; 7 nucleotides match TRBD1. This CDR3 spans 15 amino acids. The germline V gene encodes CDR1 MDHEN and CDR2 SYDVKM. The J segment lost 5 bases and the V segment lost 7 bases, leaving 14 bases of the junction unmatched. CDR3 amino acids: CASISPMDRPHEQYF. The DNA of the CDR3 is TGTGCCAGCATTTCCCCGATGGACAGGCCCCACGAGCAGTACTTC. The full variable domain, with the rest looked up from reference TRBV28 and TRBJ2-7, is DVKVTQSSRYLVKRTGEKVFLECVQDMDHENMFWYRQDPGLGLRLIYFSYDVKMKEKGDIPEGYSVSREKKERFSLILESASTNQTSMYLCASISPMDRPHEQYFGPGTRLTVT.

The chain joins TRBV27 to TRBJ1-5; D possibly corresponds to TRBD1 (6 bases). Germline lookup yields CDR1 MNHEY and CDR2 SMNVEV (reference sequence). V was trimmed by 0 bases and J by 6 bases, leaving 12 bases between them. The CDR3 is made up of 15 amino acids. Here the CDR3 DNA reads TGTGCCAGCAGTTTATCCTCCGGAGGGGGTCAGCCCCAGCATTTT. This gives the protein CASSLSSGGGQPQHF.

The CDR3 is CASSLAGEADTQYF. CDR3 coding DNA: TGCGCCAGCAGCTTGGCCGGGGAGGCAGATACGCAGTATTTT. This chain connects TRBV5-1 to TRBJ2-3, with a weak D call TRBD2 (6 bases). The CDR3 covers 14 residues. Trimming stripped 0 bases from V and 4 bases from J, with 9 bases between. Germline V gene data show CDR1 as SGHRS and CDR2 as YFSETQ.

The gene calls are TRBV28 and TRBJ2-1, with D unclear. The germline V gene has CDR1 MDHEN and CDR2 SYDVKM. The CDR3 runs to 11 residues. Trimming shortened V by 1 base and J by 8 bases, and 3 bases separated the two germline ends. This CDR3 reads CASSLFYEQFF. CDR3 nucleotide sequence: TGTGCCAGCAGTTTATTTTATGAGCAGTTCTTC.

The CDR3 loop is CASSLSARDEQYF. The CDR3 nucleotides are TGTGCCAGCAGTTTATCGGCAAGGGACGAGCAGTACTTC. The chain links TRBV27 to TRBJ2-7; no firm D call. The CDR3 covers 13 residues. Germline V gives CDR1 MNHEY, CDR2 SMNVEV (reference sequence). Trimming cost V 0 bases and J 5 bases, with 8 bases left between them.